The 29 T cell receptor beta chains presented below share a single source sample, sequenced in a study of cytomegalovirus exposure and HLA in healthy donors. This PCR relied on a set of 60 Vbeta primers and 13 Jbeta primers. The protocol was immunoSEQ multiplex PCR, while the TCRdb copy is restricted to in-frame clones and leaves out a portion. The data hold about 120,000 clones, with roughly 80% observed a single time. The source material was PBMCs. Every receptor here comes from a man between 25 and 39 years old in good health and CMV-seronegative.

The chain has TRBV10-1 and TRBJ2-2; weak D call: TRBD1 (6 bases). The CDR3 has 16 residues. Germline V gives CDR1 WNHNN, CDR2 SYGVQD (reference sequence). Trimming cost V 6 bases and J 0 bases, with 14 bases left between them. CDR3 DNA sequence: TGCGCCAGCAGCGGAAGGACAGCGACGAACACCGGGGAGCTGTTTTTT. Residues: CASSGRTATNTGELFF.

This rearrangement joins TRBV25-1 to TRBJ2-7; TRBD2 aligns across 7 bases. With V trimmed by 2 bases and J by 2 bases, 3 bases remained unmatched. Germline CDR1 MGHDK, CDR2 SYGVNS. This CDR3 spans 14 amino acids. The CDR3 sequence is CASSEGEGPYEQYF. For the CDR3, the DNA is TGTGCCAGCAGTGAAGGGGAGGGACCCTACGAGCAGTACTTC.

The chain links TRBV5-1 to TRBJ1-1; unclear D gene. CDR1 SGHRS and CDR2 YFSETQ come from the germline V gene. V was cut by 4 bases and J by 5 bases, with 18 bases left in between. This CDR3 is 15 amino acids long. The CDR3 bases are TGCGCCAGCAGCACTTGGACGGACGCGGGGACTGAAGCTTTCTTT. This gives the protein CASSTWTDAGTEAFF.

The rearrangement uses TRBV11-2 and TRBJ2-7, with 8 bases matching TRBD1. CDR1 is SGHAT, CDR2 FQNNGV, per germline. Unmatched junction bases numbered 6, after V lost 2 bases and J lost 3 bases. The CDR3 extends over 15 amino acids. CDR3 sequence (DNA): TGTGCCAGCAGCTTAACCCGGGACAGGCTCTACGAGCAGTACTTC. Translated: CASSLTRDRLYEQYF.

Turning to this clone: Mismatch with germline at one junction end may stem from a read error. J is TRBJ2-7 and V is TRBV5-1; D uncertain. Per germline, CDR1 SGHRS and CDR2 YFSETQ. The CDR3 spans 12 residues. The CDR3 reads CFKQKAAYEQYF. The CDR3 DNA sequence: TGTTTCAAGCAGAAGGCGGCATACGAGCAGTACTTC.

This clone showed up just once. The rearrangement links TRBV28 to TRBJ1-1; D is possibly TRBD1 (5 bases). V shed 2 bases and J shed 2 bases, with 9 bases lying between them. The CDR3 sequence is 14 residues long. CDR1 is MDHEN and CDR2 is SYDVKM in the germline V gene. The CDR3 DNA is TGTGCCAGCAGTTTAAGGGGTAGAAACACTGAAGCTTTCTTT. It specifies CASSLRGRNTEAFF.

This clone was seen a handful of times. The chain employs TRBV9 and TRBJ1-2; D gene uncertain. This CDR3 has 13 residues. Germline V lookup: CDR1 SGDLS, CDR2 YYNGEE. V dropped 2 bases and J dropped 3 bases, with 8 bases sitting between them. CDR3 loop: CASSVAGYYGYTF. The CDR3 region has the DNA TGTGCCAGCAGCGTTGCGGGTTACTATGGCTACACCTTC.

The chain has TRBV6-5 and TRBJ2-1; no reliable D call. V was clipped by 5 bases and J by 6 bases, with 11 bases between them. CDR1 and CDR2 from the germline V gene are MNHEY and SVGAGI. The CDR3 has 13 residues. The CDR3 loop is CASSPLGGNEQFF. The CDR3 coding sequence is TGTGCCAGCAGTCCTCTAGGCGGCAATGAGCAGTTCTTC.

This chain connects TRBV19 to TRBJ2-2, with TRBD1 matching 7 bases. The germline V gene encodes CDR1 LNHDA and CDR2 SQIVND (reference sequence). The CDR3 runs 14 residues. Trimming cost V 5 bases and J 3 bases; bases outside gene matches: 3. The CDR3 is CASSGDSYTGELFF. CDR3 DNA: TGTGCCAGTAGTGGGGACAGCTACACCGGGGAGCTGTTTTTT.

V gene TRBV4-3 combines with J gene TRBJ1-3; perhaps TRBD1 as D (5 bases). There are 15 residues in the CDR3. Between the trimmed V and J ends, which lost 4 bases and 1 base, there was a span of 11 bases. Germline CDR1 and CDR2: LGHNA and YSLEER. In DNA, the CDR3 is TGCGCCAGCAGCCCCCTGACAGAGTCTGGAAACACCATATATTTT. Translating it yields CASSPLTESGNTIYF.

The chain recombines TRBV2 with TRBJ2-7, with 9 bases lining up with TRBD2. The CDR3 sequence is 15 residues long. The junction had 5 bases not matched to a gene; V was cut back by 1 base and J by 4 bases. Germline CDR1 reads SNHLY; CDR2 reads FYNNEI. The CDR3 loop reads CASSEGGGVSYEQYF. For the CDR3, the DNA is TGTGCCAGCAGTGAAGGCGGGGGGGTCTCGTACGAGCAGTACTTC.

The chain recombines TRBV2 with TRBJ1-2; D call uncertain. This CDR3 is built from 16 residues. Germline V gene data show CDR1 as SNHLY and CDR2 as FYNNEI. Trimming pared 8 bases from V and 5 bases from J, leaving 24 bases between. CDR3 in amino acids: CASLPQAGLRAYGYTF. CDR3 nucleotide sequence: TGTGCCAGCCTACCCCAGGCGGGCCTGCGTGCGTATGGCTACACCTTC.

The chain uses TRBV5-6 and TRBJ1-5, with 8 bases fitting TRBD1. CDR1 and CDR2 from the germline V gene are SGHDT and YYEEEE. V shed 4 bases, J shed 7 bases, and the junction held 10 bases outside the gene matches. This CDR3 region has 15 residues. CDR3 in amino acids: CASSVNDRGGQPQHF. The CDR3 DNA reads TGTGCCAGCAGCGTAAACGACAGGGGAGGCCAGCCCCAGCATTTT.

This clone has only a few counts. This chain joins TRBV6-6 and TRBJ1-1; TRBD1 agrees at 7 bases. The ends lost 0 bases at V and 1 base at J; junction bases unmatched: 5. Looked up from germline, CDR1 is MNHNY and CDR2 is SVGAGI (reference sequence). The CDR3 is 16 residues long. DNA of the CDR3: TGTGCCAGCAGTTACTCGGGACAGATACCGAACACTGAAGCTTTCTTT. This codes for CASSYSGQIPNTEAFF.

The gene calls are TRBV6-1 and TRBJ2-3, with a tentative D call TRBD1 (6 bases). Trimming cost V 2 bases and J 1 base, with 13 bases left between them. Germline V lookup: CDR1 MNHNS, CDR2 SASEGT. The CDR3 contains 16 residues. CDR3 loop: CASSEQPPGGTDTQYF. The CDR3 nucleotides are TGTGCCAGCAGTGAACAGCCCCCAGGGGGCACAGATACGCAGTATTTT.

V gene TRBV11-2 combines with J gene TRBJ1-1, with no clear D. This CDR3 contains 13 residues. Germline CDR1 and CDR2: SGHAT and FQNNGV. The V gene lost 2 bases and the J gene lost 3 bases, with 7 bases spanning the gap. In DNA, the CDR3 is TGTGCCAGCAGCTTAAGGGAGGACACTGAAGCTTTCTTT. Its translation is CASSLREDTEAFF.

V gene TRBV5-4 combines with J gene TRBJ2-7; maybe TRBD1 (6 bases). Trimming took off 2 bases at V and 7 bases at J, with 13 bases between the two ends. Germline loops: CDR1 SGHNT, CDR2 YYREEE (reference sequence). The CDR3 runs 13 residues. CDR3 amino acids: CASSFSGAQEQYF. For the CDR3, the DNA is TGTGCCAGCAGCTTCTCAGGGGCGCAAGAGCAGTACTTC.

This clone was observed once. DNA of the CDR3: TGTGCCAGCATGGGTGAGCGGGCCAATGAGCAGTTCTTC. Residues: CASMGERANEQFF. V usage is TRBV25-1 and J usage is TRBJ2-1; possible D gene TRBD2, 6 bases. CDR3 length: 13 residues. Germline V gene lookup returns CDR1 MGHDK and CDR2 SYGVNS. Trimming shortened V by 7 bases and J by 6 bases, and 13 bases separated the two germline ends.

V gene TRBV14 combines with J gene TRBJ1-6, with D tentatively TRBD1 (5 bases). Per germline, CDR1 SGHDN and CDR2 FVKESK. V was trimmed by 3 bases and J by 6 bases, leaving 12 bases between them. The length of the CDR3 is 15 residues. In nucleotides, the CDR3 is TGTGCCAGCAGCCATGGGCGCAGGGTTAATTCACCCCTCCACTTT. This gives the protein CASSHGRRVNSPLHF.

V gene TRBV15 combines with J gene TRBJ1-2; 9 bases fit TRBD1. The germline V gene has CDR1 LNHNV and CDR2 YYDKDF (reference sequence). The V segment lost 1 base and the J segment 4 bases; nucleotides outside the gene matches: 16. This CDR3 has 19 residues. Here the CDR3 DNA reads TGTGCCACCAGCAGAGCCCCCGGGACAGGGAGGGGGTACGGCTATGGCTACACCTTC. It is translated as CATSRAPGTGRGYGYGYTF.

The chain recombines TRBV28 with TRBJ2-3; unclear D gene. The V end lost 1 base, the J end lost 4 bases, and 9 bases lay between the germline ends. Germline CDR1 and CDR2: MDHEN and SYDVKM. The CDR3 runs to 14 residues. The CDR3 reads CASSLSGLADTQYF. The CDR3 DNA sequence: TGTGCCAGCAGTTTATCCGGGTTGGCAGATACGCAGTATTTT. The entire variable domain, with the rest obtained from reference TRBV28 and TRBJ2-3, is as follows: DVKVTQSSRYLVKRTGEKVFLECVQDMDHENMFWYRQDPGLGLRLIYFSYDVKMKEKGDIPEGYSVSREKKERFSLILESASTNQTSMYLCASSLSGLADTQYFGPGTRLTVL.

The genes are TRBV4-1 and TRBJ2-5; 10 nucleotides agree with TRBD2. V trimming: 0 bases; J trimming: 11 bases; junction bases outside the gene matches: 9. The CDR3 is 15 amino acids. Per germline, CDR1 MGHRA and CDR2 YSYEKL. The CDR3 nucleotides are TGCGCCAGCAGCCAAGATCGAGCGGGGGGGCGGGAGCAGTACTTC. This encodes CASSQDRAGGREQYF.

The table lists this clone with a few counts. The chain uses TRBV2 and TRBJ2-5, with 8 bases aligning to TRBD1. The CDR3 totals 15 residues. The V gene end was trimmed by 4 bases and the J gene end by 5 bases; junction bases not matched to a gene: 9. CDR1 is SNHLY and CDR2 is FYNNEI in the germline V gene. The CDR3 reads CASSARQGRGETQYF. CDR3 sequence (DNA): TGTGCCAGCAGTGCCCGACAGGGGAGAGGGGAGACCCAGTACTTC.

V and J are TRBV7-2 and TRBJ2-5; D gene unclear. The CDR3 has 12 residues. Per germline, CDR1 SGHTA and CDR2 FQGNSA. V dropped 5 bases and J dropped 2 bases, with 6 bases sitting between them. The CDR3 bases are TGTGCCAGCAGCCGGGTACAAGAGACCCAGTACTTC. Its translation: CASSRVQETQYF.

The V call is TRBV27, the J call TRBJ1-1, with a weak D call TRBD1 (6 bases). V dropped 3 bases and J dropped 0 bases, with 14 bases sitting between them. The germline V gene encodes CDR1 MNHEY and CDR2 SMNVEV (reference sequence). The CDR3 has 16 residues. Here the CDR3 reads CASSFSQGRMNTEAFF. In nucleotides, the CDR3 is TGTGCCAGCAGTTTCTCGCAGGGGCGGATGAACACTGAAGCTTTCTTT.

This chain joins TRBV9 and TRBJ1-2, with 12 bases lining up with TRBD1. Germline CDR1 reads SGDLS; CDR2 reads YYNGEE. The CDR3 length is 14 residues. J lost 4 bases, V lost 5 bases, and 3 bases had no gene match. For the CDR3, the DNA is TGTGCCAGCAGGGGACAGGGGGCTATCTATGGCTACACCTTC. This sequence encodes CASRGQGAIYGYTF. The entire variable domain, with the rest obtained from reference TRBV9 and TRBJ1-2, is as follows: DSGVTQTPKHLITATGQRVTLRCSPRSGDLSVYWYQQSLDQGLQFLIQYYNGEERAKGNILERFSAQQFPDLHSELNLSSLELGDSALYFCASRGQGAIYGYTFGSGTRLTVV.

This clone was recorded once. The chain links TRBV29-1 to TRBJ2-4, with D maybe TRBD2 (5 bases). The ends were cut back, 4 bases at V and 5 bases at J, with 18 bases in the middle. Germline CDR1 SQVTM, CDR2 ANQGSEA. The CDR3 loop spans 15 amino acids. The CDR3 is CSVGETGIGENIQYF. CDR3 sequence (DNA): TGCAGCGTTGGGGAAACGGGAATCGGCGAAAACATTCAGTACTTC.

The chain recombines TRBV29-1 with TRBJ1-3; no clear D. V was trimmed by 8 bases and J by 0 bases, leaving 14 bases between them. The CDR3 loop spans 14 amino acids. The germline CDR1 and CDR2 sequences are SQVTM and ANQGSEA. The CDR3 DNA is TGCAGCCTTGCGGCGGTCCTCTCTGGAAACACCATATATTTT. Translation gives CSLAAVLSGNTIYF.

The chain is built from TRBV27 and TRBJ2-5; a possible D gene is TRBD1 (6 bases). Trimming shortened V by 1 base and J by 9 bases, and 18 bases separated the two germline ends. Looked up from germline, CDR1 is MNHEY and CDR2 is SMNVEV (reference sequence). The CDR3 is made up of 15 amino acids. Here the CDR3 reads CASSLFGAAPGAQYF. CDR3 bases: TGTGCCAGCAGTTTATTCGGGGCAGCTCCAGGGGCCCAGTACTTC.